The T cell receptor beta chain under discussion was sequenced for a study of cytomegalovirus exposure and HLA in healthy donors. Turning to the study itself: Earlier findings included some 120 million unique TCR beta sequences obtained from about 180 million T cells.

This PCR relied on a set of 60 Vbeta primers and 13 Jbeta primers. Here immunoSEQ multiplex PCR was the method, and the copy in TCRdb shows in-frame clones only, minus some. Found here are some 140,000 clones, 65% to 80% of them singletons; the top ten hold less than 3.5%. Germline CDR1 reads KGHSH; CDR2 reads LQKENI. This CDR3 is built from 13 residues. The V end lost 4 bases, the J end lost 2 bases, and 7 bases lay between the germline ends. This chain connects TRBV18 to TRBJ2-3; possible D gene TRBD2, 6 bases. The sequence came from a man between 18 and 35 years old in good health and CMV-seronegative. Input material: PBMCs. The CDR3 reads CASSLAVTDTQYF. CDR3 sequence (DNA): TGTGCCAGCTCACTAGCGGTCACAGATACGCAGTATTTT.